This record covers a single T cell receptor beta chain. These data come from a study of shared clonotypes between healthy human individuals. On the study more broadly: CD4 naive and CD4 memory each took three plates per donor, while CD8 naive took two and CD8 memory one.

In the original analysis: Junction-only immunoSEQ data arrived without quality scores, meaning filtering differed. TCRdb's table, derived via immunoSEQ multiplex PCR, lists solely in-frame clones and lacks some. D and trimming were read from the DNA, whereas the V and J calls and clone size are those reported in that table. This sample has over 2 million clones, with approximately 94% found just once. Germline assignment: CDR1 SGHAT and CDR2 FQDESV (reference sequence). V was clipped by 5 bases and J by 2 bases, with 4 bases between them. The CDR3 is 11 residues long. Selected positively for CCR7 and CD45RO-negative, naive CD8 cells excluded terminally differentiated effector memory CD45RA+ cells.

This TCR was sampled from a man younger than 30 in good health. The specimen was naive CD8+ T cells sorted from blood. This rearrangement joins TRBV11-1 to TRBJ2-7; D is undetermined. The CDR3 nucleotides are TGTGCCAGCAGCGGGCCCTACGAGCAGTACTTC. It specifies CASSGPYEQYF.